The 5 T cell receptor beta chains below come from one sample, sequenced in a study of a mutant IDH1 vaccine in newly diagnosed glioma. Time point described: week 5, during vaccination. In the vaccine, a single dose held 300 ug of the mutant IDH1 20-mer peptide, along with topical imiquimod. Their target antigens are unknown. Measured with immunoSEQ multiplex PCR; TCRdb has only the in-frame clones, and not every one. Of over 55,000 clones listed, 85% to 90% are singletons. Source: PBMCs, taken from a glioma patient whose treatment included an IDH1 peptide vaccine. The source is a woman between 40 and 50 years old with glioma.

This chain's CDR3 is CSRWTEAYEQYF. CDR3 nucleotide sequence: TGCAGCCGGTGGACGGAGGCCTACGAGCAGTACTTC. V is TRBV29-1 and J is TRBJ2-7, with a weak D call TRBD2 (5 bases). Germline V lookup: CDR1 SQVTM, CDR2 ANQGSEA. V was trimmed by 8 bases and J by 2 bases, leaving 13 bases between them. This CDR3 spans 12 amino acids.

The rearrangement uses TRBV18 and TRBJ1-1; no clear D gene. Trimming removed 6 bases at V and 1 base at J, with 15 bases between. The V gene's germline CDR1 is KGHSH and CDR2 LQKENI. The CDR3 spans 15 residues. This chain's CDR3 is CASSQEQPKNTEAFF. CDR3 DNA sequence: TGTGCCAGCTCCCAGGAACAGCCGAAGAACACTGAAGCTTTCTTT.

This chain links TRBV18 with TRBJ2-5; 11 bases line up with TRBD2. V shed 4 bases and J 2 bases; nucleotides not matched to a gene: 9. The CDR3 covers 17 residues. Germline loops: CDR1 KGHSH, CDR2 LQKENI. The CDR3: CASSQGLLAGAQETQYF. DNA of the CDR3: TGTGCCAGCTCACAGGGCCTACTAGCGGGGGCACAAGAGACCCAGTACTTC.

The chain employs TRBV5-6 and TRBJ2-3, with a possible D match to TRBD2 (5 bases). Germline V lookup: CDR1 SGHDT, CDR2 YYEEEE. The CDR3 extends over 16 amino acids. V gave up 4 bases and J gave up 1 base, with 16 bases separating them. CDR3 protein: CASSPSTGYGTDTQYF. Written as DNA, the CDR3 is TGTGCCAGCAGCCCCTCCACGGGGTACGGCACAGATACGCAGTATTTT.

This clone appeared a single time. CDR3 sequence: CASSAGTDEAFF. CDR3 nucleotides: TGTGCCAGCAGTGCGGGGACAGATGAAGCTTTCTTT. V is TRBV28 and J is TRBJ1-1; 7 positions agree with TRBD1. Germline lookup yields CDR1 MDHEN and CDR2 SYDVKM. V was pared by 5 bases and J by 7 bases, with 4 bases of the junction left unmatched. This CDR3 spans 12 amino acids.